A selection of T cell receptor beta chains follows, all from one sample in a study of blood T cell repertoires in COVID-19. The protocol was immunoSEQ multiplex PCR, while the TCRdb copy is restricted to in-frame clones and leaves out a portion. The sample consists of 190,000 or so clones, roughly 80% of them appearing once. The sequenced material came from PBMCs or T cells enriched from blood (not recorded which). The receptor source for this set is a man aged 40-55 years who had recovered from COVID-19. CDR3s leave out the opening cysteine and the closing phenylalanine or tryptophan. The D gene is left open where the match is weak. Only part of the rows carry a size: once, few, many, or a class if the clone is expanded.

v_call: TRBV2; d_call: -; clone_size: -; cdr3_length: 11; cdr3_aa: ASNGQNLYGYT
v_call: TRBV9; d_call: -; clone_size: -; cdr3_length: 14; cdr3_aa: ARSEGGGILVETQY
v_call: TRBV25-1; d_call: TRBD1; clone_size: -; cdr3_length: 15; cdr3_aa: ASSDRGQGAWGEKLF
v_call: TRBV15; d_call: -; clone_size: once; cdr3_length: 11; cdr3_aa: ATSRVTRDKAF
v_call: TRBV28; d_call: TRBD1; clone_size: -; cdr3_length: 12; cdr3_aa: ASVPPGQIYEQY
v_call: TRBV28; d_call: TRBD1; clone_size: -; cdr3_length: 13; cdr3_aa: ASSVTGAANYGYT
v_call: TRBV30; d_call: TRBD1; clone_size: -; cdr3_length: 10; cdr3_aa: AWSRQGTEAF
v_call: TRBV6-6; d_call: TRBD2; clone_size: -; cdr3_length: 15; cdr3_aa: ASSPIAGGGKKNIQY
v_call: TRBV7-9; d_call: -; clone_size: once; cdr3_length: 12; cdr3_aa: ASSLVRVPHEQY
v_call: TRBV3-1/TRBV3-2; d_call: -; clone_size: -; cdr3_length: 13; cdr3_aa: ASSQEVSSQETQY
v_call: TRBV7-7; d_call: TRBD2; clone_size: -; cdr3_length: 16; cdr3_aa: ASSLASFGGGPADTQY
v_call: TRBV9; d_call: -; clone_size: -; cdr3_length: 14; cdr3_aa: ASSVGSGGYNSPLH
v_call: TRBV18; d_call: -; clone_size: -; cdr3_length: 12; cdr3_aa: ASSPRDKNTEAF
v_call: TRBV7-2; d_call: -; clone_size: -; cdr3_length: 14; cdr3_aa: ASSPFAGVDNSPLH
v_call: TRBV6-2/TRBV6-3; d_call: TRBD1; clone_size: -; cdr3_length: 16; cdr3_aa: ASSYSLVDRQYNQPQH
v_call: TRBV3-1/TRBV3-2; d_call: -; clone_size: -; cdr3_length: 10; cdr3_aa: ASSQQGHGYT
v_call: TRBV29-1; d_call: -; clone_size: -; cdr3_length: 9; cdr3_aa: SSGGSYGYT
v_call: TRBV19; d_call: -; clone_size: -; cdr3_length: 13; cdr3_aa: ASRGGIRNTGELF
v_call: TRBV28; d_call: TRBD1; clone_size: once; cdr3_length: 12; cdr3_aa: ASSLGQGQQPQH
v_call: TRBV7-6; d_call: TRBD1; clone_size: -; cdr3_length: 13; cdr3_aa: ASSSNTGVYEKLF
v_call: TRBV7-8; d_call: TRBD1; clone_size: -; cdr3_length: 13; cdr3_aa: ASSLGQGERQPQH
v_call: TRBV3-1/TRBV3-2; d_call: -; clone_size: -; cdr3_length: 13; cdr3_aa: ASSQGGYSNQPQH
v_call: TRBV4-3; d_call: TRBD2; clone_size: -; cdr3_length: 14; cdr3_aa: ASSLLGRGTYNEQF
v_call: TRBV7-9; d_call: TRBD1; clone_size: -; cdr3_length: 13; cdr3_aa: ASSPQGGLNTEAF
v_call: TRBV7-2; d_call: -; clone_size: -; cdr3_length: 11; cdr3_aa: ASSAARNTEAF
v_call: TRBV4-1; d_call: TRBD1; clone_size: few; cdr3_length: 17; cdr3_aa: ASSEDGLTGGLSYNEQF
v_call: TRBV6-2/TRBV6-3; d_call: TRBD1; clone_size: -; cdr3_length: 12; cdr3_aa: ASSYSRGPYGYT